This is a list of T cell receptor beta chains from one sample in a study of chemoradiotherapy in HPV16-positive cancers. Method: immunoSEQ multiplex PCR; TCRdb's copy keeps in-frame clones and lacks some. In the table there are approximately 35,000 clones, roughly 90% of which are singletons. The material was blood, obtained from a patient who underwent chemoradiotherapy. These receptors came from a human donor with HPV-associated anogenital cancer. Both conserved end residues are part of each CDR3. D genes are given only for firm matches. Size values are once, few and many counts, or a class for expanded clones, and some rows have none.

CDR3 length: 15; J gene: TRBJ1-6; clone size: NA; D gene: TRBD1; V gene: TRBV5-1; CDR3 DNA: TGCGCCAGCAGCTTGTCGGACAGGCTAAATTCACCCCTCCACTTT; CDR3 protein: CASSLSDRLNSPLHF
CDR3 length: 14; J gene: TRBJ1-6; clone size: NA; D gene: TRBD1; V gene: TRBV6-4; CDR3 DNA: TGTGCCAGCACTCCCGGGACAGGGTTGATACCCCTCCACTTT; CDR3 protein: CASTPGTGLIPLHF
CDR3 length: 15; J gene: TRBJ2-1; clone size: NA; D gene: TRBD2; V gene: TRBV2; CDR3 DNA: TGTGCCAGCTGCCACGCGGGGGGCTCCTACAATGAGCAGTTCTTC; CDR3 protein: CASCHAGGSYNEQFF
CDR3 length: 18; J gene: TRBJ2-5; clone size: NA; D gene: TRBD2; V gene: TRBV2; CDR3 DNA: TGTGCCAGCAGTAGCCGACTAGCGGGGGGGGGATGGTCAGAGACCCAGTACTTC; CDR3 protein: CASSSRLAGGGWSETQYF
CDR3 length: 12; J gene: TRBJ1-2; clone size: NA; D gene: TRBD1; V gene: TRBV7-9; CDR3 DNA: TGTGCCAGCAGCGGGGACAGGGTTGGCTACACCTTC; CDR3 protein: CASSGDRVGYTF
CDR3 length: 14; J gene: TRBJ1-2; clone size: NA; D gene: TRBD1; V gene: TRBV7-2; CDR3 DNA: TGTGCCAGCAGCTTAGAAGGGGGCGACTATGGCTACACCTTC; CDR3 protein: CASSLEGGDYGYTF
CDR3 length: 14; J gene: TRBJ2-7; clone size: NA; D gene: NA; V gene: TRBV27; CDR3 DNA: TGTGCCAGCAGTTTAGGGGAGGCCCCTGACGAGCAGTACTTC; CDR3 protein: CASSLGEAPDEQYF
CDR3 length: 15; J gene: TRBJ1-5; clone size: NA; D gene: NA; V gene: TRBV15; CDR3 DNA: TGTGCCACCAGCAGCGCGGGACGAAACGGTCAGCCCCAGCATTTT; CDR3 protein: CATSSAGRNGQPQHF
CDR3 length: 15; J gene: TRBJ2-1; clone size: NA; D gene: TRBD2; V gene: TRBV6-4; CDR3 DNA: TGTGCCAGCAGTGACGGGACTAGCGGGGGCAATGAGCAGTTCTTC; CDR3 protein: CASSDGTSGGNEQFF
CDR3 length: 17; J gene: TRBJ2-7; clone size: NA; D gene: NA; V gene: TRBV5-1; CDR3 DNA: TGCGCCAGCAGCTTGGTCTTTGTCCGCGACACGGATTACGAGCAGTACTTC; CDR3 protein: CASSLVFVRDTDYEQYF
CDR3 length: 14; J gene: TRBJ2-7; clone size: NA; D gene: NA; V gene: TRBV18; CDR3 DNA: TGTGCCAGCTCACCAGGGACACGTACCTACGAGCAGTACTTC; CDR3 protein: CASSPGTRTYEQYF
CDR3 length: 16; J gene: TRBJ1-4; clone size: NA; D gene: TRBD1; V gene: TRBV4-2; CDR3 DNA: TGTGCCAGCAGCCTCCGGACAGGGGAGACTAATGAAAAACTGTTTTTT; CDR3 protein: CASSLRTGETNEKLFF
CDR3 length: 15; J gene: TRBJ1-2; clone size: NA; D gene: TRBD1; V gene: TRBV7-2; CDR3 DNA: TGTGCCAGCAGCCTAAGGGACAGGGGTATGGATGGCTACACCTTC; CDR3 protein: CASSLRDRGMDGYTF
CDR3 length: 13; J gene: TRBJ2-1; clone size: NA; D gene: NA; V gene: TRBV27; CDR3 DNA: TGTGCCAGCAGGCCTACCTCTGACAATGAGCAGTTCTTC; CDR3 protein: CASRPTSDNEQFF
CDR3 length: 13; J gene: TRBJ1-1; clone size: NA; D gene: NA; V gene: TRBV7-6; CDR3 DNA: TGTGCCAGCAGCCGCAGGGTCTGGACTGAAGCTTTCTTT; CDR3 protein: CASSRRVWTEAFF
CDR3 length: 13; J gene: TRBJ2-7; clone size: once; D gene: NA; V gene: TRBV29-1; CDR3 DNA: TGCAGCGTCATTGACAGGTTCTCCTACGAGCAGTACTTC; CDR3 protein: CSVIDRFSYEQYF
CDR3 length: 15; J gene: TRBJ2-1; clone size: NA; D gene: TRBD2; V gene: TRBV5-1; CDR3 DNA: TGCGCCAGCAGCTTAGGACTAGCGACCCTCAATGAGCAGTTCTTC; CDR3 protein: CASSLGLATLNEQFF
CDR3 length: 13; J gene: TRBJ1-1; clone size: NA; D gene: NA; V gene: TRBV9; CDR3 DNA: TGTGCCAGCAGCCCCCCACTGAACACTGAAGCTTTCTTT; CDR3 protein: CASSPPLNTEAFF
CDR3 length: 16; J gene: TRBJ2-7; clone size: NA; D gene: TRBD1; V gene: TRBV9; CDR3 DNA: TGTGCCAGCAGCCCACCCTCCGGGACAGGAACCTACGAGCAGTACTTC; CDR3 protein: CASSPPSGTGTYEQYF
CDR3 length: 12; J gene: TRBJ2-7; clone size: NA; D gene: NA; V gene: TRBV15; CDR3 DNA: TGTGCCACCAGCAGAGGACTTTACGAGCAGTACTTC; CDR3 protein: CATSRGLYEQYF
CDR3 length: 15; J gene: TRBJ1-4; clone size: NA; D gene: NA; V gene: TRBV5-1; CDR3 DNA: TGCGCCAGCAGCTTGGGAGAGGGGACTAATGAAAAACTGTTTTTT; CDR3 protein: CASSLGEGTNEKLFF
CDR3 length: 15; J gene: TRBJ1-1; clone size: NA; D gene: NA; V gene: TRBV10-2; CDR3 DNA: TGCGCCAGCAGTGAGTCGCCCACCGGGGCCACTGAAGCTTTCTTT; CDR3 protein: CASSESPTGATEAFF
CDR3 length: 14; J gene: TRBJ1-2; clone size: NA; D gene: TRBD1; V gene: TRBV14; CDR3 DNA: TGTGCCAGCAGCAAGACAGGGACCCTGCATGGCTACACCTTC; CDR3 protein: CASSKTGTLHGYTF
CDR3 length: 14; J gene: TRBJ1-2; clone size: NA; D gene: NA; V gene: TRBV5-6; CDR3 DNA: TGTGCCAGCAGCGGTAGTTACGCCGGCTATGGCTACACCTTC; CDR3 protein: CASSGSYAGYGYTF
CDR3 length: 13; J gene: TRBJ1-1; clone size: NA; D gene: NA; V gene: TRBV7-9; CDR3 DNA: TGTGCCAGCAGCCCGGGGGGTAAACTTGAAGCTTTCTTT; CDR3 protein: CASSPGGKLEAFF
CDR3 length: 17; J gene: TRBJ1-5; clone size: NA; D gene: NA; V gene: TRBV4-3; CDR3 DNA: TGCGCCAGCAGCCAAGATGTTTTAGGGGTAGGCAATCAGCCCCAGCATTTT; CDR3 protein: CASSQDVLGVGNQPQHF
CDR3 length: 14; J gene: TRBJ1-1; clone size: NA; D gene: TRBD1; V gene: TRBV5-1; CDR3 DNA: TGCGCCAGCAGCATGACAGGGGTGAACACTGAAGCTTTCTTT; CDR3 protein: CASSMTGVNTEAFF
CDR3 length: 14; J gene: TRBJ2-7; clone size: NA; D gene: TRBD2; V gene: TRBV6-1; CDR3 DNA: TGTGCCAGCAGTGTACGGAGCGGGACCTACGAGCAGTACTTC; CDR3 protein: CASSVRSGTYEQYF
CDR3 length: 15; J gene: TRBJ1-2; clone size: NA; D gene: TRBD1; V gene: TRBV2; CDR3 DNA: TGTGCCAGCAGTCGACAGGGGCACCGAAACTATGGCTACACCTTC; CDR3 protein: CASSRQGHRNYGYTF
CDR3 length: 13; J gene: TRBJ1-2; clone size: NA; D gene: TRBD1; V gene: TRBV7-9; CDR3 DNA: TGTGCCAGCAGATTGACAGGGGTCGAGGGCTACACCTTC; CDR3 protein: CASRLTGVEGYTF
CDR3 length: 14; J gene: TRBJ2-5; clone size: NA; D gene: NA; V gene: TRBV7-9; CDR3 DNA: TGTGCCAGCAGCTTCGAGGGGGGGGGAGAGACCCAGTACTTC; CDR3 protein: CASSFEGGGETQYF
CDR3 length: 16; J gene: TRBJ2-5; clone size: NA; D gene: TRBD2; V gene: TRBV5-1; CDR3 DNA: TGCGCCAGCAGAGAAGAGGTAGCGGGGATTCGAAAGACCCAGTACTTC; CDR3 protein: CASREEVAGIRKTQYF
CDR3 length: 16; J gene: TRBJ2-3; clone size: NA; D gene: NA; V gene: TRBV9; CDR3 DNA: TGTGCCAGCAGTGCAGGGGGGGGATATAGCACAGATACGCAGTATTTT; CDR3 protein: CASSAGGGYSTDTQYF
CDR3 length: 11; J gene: TRBJ2-5; clone size: NA; D gene: NA; V gene: TRBV6-6; CDR3 DNA: TGTGCCAGCAGTGGGGGAGAGACCCAGTACTTC; CDR3 protein: CASSGGETQYF
CDR3 length: 14; J gene: TRBJ1-2; clone size: NA; D gene: TRBD1; V gene: TRBV2; CDR3 DNA: TGTGCCAGCGCAGCCGAACAGGGGGCTTATGGCTACACCTTC; CDR3 protein: CASAAEQGAYGYTF
CDR3 length: 13; J gene: TRBJ2-7; clone size: NA; D gene: NA; V gene: TRBV7-9; CDR3 DNA: TGTGCCAGCAGATCGGACAGCTCCTACGAGCAGTACTTC; CDR3 protein: CASRSDSSYEQYF
CDR3 length: 15; J gene: TRBJ2-1; clone size: NA; D gene: NA; V gene: TRBV7-8; CDR3 DNA: TGTGCCAGCAGCCAACAGGGAATGGTGTACAATGAGCAGTTCTTC; CDR3 protein: CASSQQGMVYNEQFF
CDR3 length: 12; J gene: TRBJ2-7; clone size: NA; D gene: TRBD1; V gene: TRBV7-2; CDR3 DNA: TGTGCCAGCAGCTCAGGGGGCCCCTATCCGTACTTC; CDR3 protein: CASSSGGPYPYF
CDR3 length: 17; J gene: TRBJ2-7; clone size: NA; D gene: NA; V gene: TRBV7-8; CDR3 DNA: TGTGCCAGCAGCTTAGGGGCAGGGCAAGATTTATCCTACGAGCAGTACTTC; CDR3 protein: CASSLGAGQDLSYEQYF
CDR3 length: 12; J gene: TRBJ2-5; clone size: NA; D gene: NA; V gene: TRBV7-6; CDR3 DNA: TGTGCCAGCAGCTTTCACCAAGAGACCCAGTACTTC; CDR3 protein: CASSFHQETQYF
CDR3 length: 15; J gene: TRBJ2-7; clone size: once; D gene: NA; V gene: TRBV10-3; CDR3 DNA: TGTGCCATCAGTGGTGGGGGCCCACTCTCCTACGAGCAGTACTTC; CDR3 protein: CAISGGGPLSYEQYF